This T cell receptor beta chain was recovered during a study of cytomegalovirus exposure and HLA in healthy donors. Findings of the study overall: In a later analysis, V- and J-gene trimming of beta chains associated with a DCLRE1C missense variant, replicated independently. Later on, an analysis found that several of the most significant clusters appeared to be linked to common viral pathogens, which included parvovirus B19.

PCR was performed using 60 Vbeta and 13 Jbeta primers. Clones were read by immunoSEQ multiplex PCR, and TCRdb kept only the in-frame ones, dropping some. The sample carries tens of thousands of clones, more than 70% recorded once. A note on this clone: Its antigen is still unknown.

Source material: PBMCs. The clonotype originates from a man aged 45 to 65 in good health and CMV-seropositive.

The CDR3 spells CASSVSGTGRAEQYF. The CDR3 nucleotides are TGTGCCAGCAGCGTCTCCGGGACAGGGAGGGCCGAGCAGTACTTC. The chain links TRBV9 to TRBJ2-7; 9 nucleotides line up with TRBD1. The V and J ends lost 2 bases and 6 bases, in that order; junction bases with no gene match: 9. Germline V CDR1 and CDR2: SGDLS, YYNGEE. The CDR3 extends over 15 amino acids.